This T cell receptor (beta chain) was obtained from a study of response to subunit inactivated influenza vaccine. Findings of the study overall: Few new T cells, the authors suggested, are recruited by each seasonal influenza vaccination.

This clonotype was counted between two and nine times. No antigen is known for it. TCRdb redid the calling of the RT-PCR reads with MiXCR, one entry per CDR3 protein. Of about 650,000 distinct CDR3 sequences listed, around a sixth are singletons. Germline lookup yields CDR1 ENHRY and CDR2 SYGVKD. Trimming removed 3 bases from V and 4 bases from J; junction bases left unmatched: 6. This CDR3 contains 15 residues. This receptor was identified in a man aged 45-60 years who received an inactivated influenza vaccine. The input for sequencing was PBMCs from blood, taken about 11 days after vaccination. The rearrangement uses TRBV10-3 and TRBJ2-7; TRBD2 aligns across 10 bases. CDR3: CAISELAGGRYEQYF. CDR3 sequence (DNA): TGTGCCATCAGTGAATTAGCGGGGGGCCGGTACGAGCAGTACTTC.